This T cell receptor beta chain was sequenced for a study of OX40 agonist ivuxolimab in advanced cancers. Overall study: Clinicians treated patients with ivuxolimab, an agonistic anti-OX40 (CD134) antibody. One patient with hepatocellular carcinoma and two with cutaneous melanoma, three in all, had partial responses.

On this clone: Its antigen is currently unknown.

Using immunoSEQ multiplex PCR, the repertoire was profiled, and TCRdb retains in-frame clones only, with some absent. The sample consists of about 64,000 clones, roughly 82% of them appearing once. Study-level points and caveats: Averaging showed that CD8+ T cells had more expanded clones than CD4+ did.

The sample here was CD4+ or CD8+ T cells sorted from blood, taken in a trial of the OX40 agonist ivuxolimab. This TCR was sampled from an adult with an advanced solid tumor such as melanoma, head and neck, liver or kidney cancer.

The CDR3 is CASSLDRQGDTQYF. The DNA for the CDR3 is TGTGCCAGCAGCTTAGATCGGCAGGGGGATACGCAGTATTTT. The chain employs TRBV7-2 and TRBJ2-3; weak D call: TRBD1 (6 bases). The V end lost 1 base, the J end lost 6 bases, and 11 bases lay between the germline ends. Germline V gives CDR1 SGHTA, CDR2 FQGNSA. CDR3 length: 14 amino acids.